The rows below give T cell receptor beta chains drawn from one sample of a study of cytomegalovirus exposure and HLA in healthy donors. Clones were read by immunoSEQ multiplex PCR, and TCRdb kept only the in-frame ones, dropping some. Among tens of thousands of clones listed, roughly four fifths were seen once. Sequences were obtained from PBMCs. These receptors were obtained from a woman between 45 and 60 years old in good health and CMV-seropositive. The CDR3 runs from the conserved cysteine through the conserved F or W. A D gene is named only where the DNA matches it firmly. Size is stated for part of the rows, as once, few or many counts, or as a class when the clone is expanded.

NA,NA,TRBJ2-7,TRBV5-1,TGCGCCAGCAGCCGAGACAGATTTGGGCGAGAGCAGTACTTC,CASSRDRFGREQYF
NA,NA,TRBJ1-1,TRBV6-4,TGTGCCAGCAGTGAAGGGGATACCACTGAAGCTTTCTTT,CASSEGDTTEAFF
once,NA,TRBJ2-3,TRBV29-1,TGCAGCGTTGCCTTGAGAGATACGCAGTATTTT,CSVALRDTQYF
once,TRBD1,TRBJ1-2,TRBV11-3,TGTGCCAGCAGCCGAACCGGACAGGGCTACTATGGCTACACCTTC,CASSRTGQGYYGYTF
NA,NA,TRBJ1-2,TRBV19,TGTGCCAGTCACGGGGGGGCTAACTATGGCTACACCTTC,CASHGGANYGYTF
NA,NA,TRBJ2-3,TRBV10-1,TGCGCCAGCAGTTCCGGAGAAACAGATACGCAGTATTTT,CASSSGETDTQYF
few,NA,TRBJ1-1,TRBV30,TGTGCCTGGAGGGGGCCACAGGGTCGCGACACTGAAGCTTTCTTT,CAWRGPQGRDTEAFF
NA,TRBD1,TRBJ2-7,TRBV4-2,TGTGCCAGCAGCCAGGGGACAGGGATTGACGACTACGAGCAGTACTTC,CASSQGTGIDDYEQYF
NA,NA,TRBJ1-1,TRBV6-7,TGTGCCAGCAGTTACGGGCCAGGGGAAAATAGAGAAGCTTTCTTT,CASSYGPGENREAFF
NA,TRBD2,TRBJ2-1,TRBV29-1,TGCAGCGTGGGAACTAGCGGGAGGGCCGGGGAGCAGTTCTTC,CSVGTSGRAGEQFF
few,TRBD2,TRBJ2-7,TRBV5-1,TGCGCCAGCAGCTTGTTGGCGGGAGCCCAGATCTACGAGCAGTACTTC,CASSLLAGAQIYEQYF
NA,TRBD2,TRBJ2-5,TRBV11-1,TGTGCCAGCAGCTTAGTACCGGGACTACAACAAGAGACCCAGTACTTC,CASSLVPGLQQETQYF
NA,NA,TRBJ1-2,TRBV6-1,TGTGCCAGCAGTGAGGGGGGGGCCGGAAATGGCTACACCTTC,CASSEGGAGNGYTF
NA,TRBD1,TRBJ2-7,TRBV18,TGTGCCAGCTCGCGGATACAGGGGGTCGACGAGCAGTACTTC,CASSRIQGVDEQYF
NA,TRBD1,TRBJ1-4,TRBV27,TGTGCCAGCAGTTCCCCCGGACAGGGGGCGGTGGAAAAACTGTTTTTT,CASSSPGQGAVEKLFF
NA,NA,TRBJ1-5,TRBV4-2,TGTGCCAGCAGCCAAGTGATAGGAGAGCCCCAGCATTTT,CASSQVIGEPQHF
NA,TRBD2,TRBJ2-3,TRBV27,TGTGCCAGCAGTCATAGCGGGAGCTCGAGGGATACGCAGTATTTT,CASSHSGSSRDTQYF
NA,NA,TRBJ1-6,TRBV27,TGTGCCAGCAGTTTAGGGGGCATTTCCTATAATTCACCCCTCCACTTT,CASSLGGISYNSPLHF
few,NA,TRBJ1-5,TRBV4-1,TGCGCCAGCAGCCAAGATCTCGGGTCGGGGCAGCCCCAGCATTTT,CASSQDLGSGQPQHF
NA,TRBD2,TRBJ2-7,TRBV28,TGTGCCAGCAGTTTACAACTAGCGGGAGTTCGGGAGCAGTACTTC,CASSLQLAGVREQYF
once,NA,TRBJ1-2,TRBV2,TGTGCCAGCAGTGTGGACAGAAACTATGGCTACACCTTC,CASSVDRNYGYTF
few,NA,TRBJ2-1,TRBV5-4,TGTGCCAGCAGCTCGGGGGATGAGCAGTTCTTC,CASSSGDEQFF
NA,TRBD2,TRBJ2-6,TRBV18,TGTGCCAGCTCGATCACTAGCGGGAGCTTACACTCTGGGGCCAACGTCCTGACTTTC,CASSITSGSLHSGANVLTF
NA,NA,TRBJ1-1,TRBV5-8,TGTGCCAGCAGCGCCTATGGTGGTAGCACTGAAGCTTTCTTT,CASSAYGGSTEAFF
few,NA,TRBJ1-1,TRBV5-4,TGTGCCAGCAGCCCACCGGACAGAAGTGACACTGAAGCTTTCTTT,CASSPPDRSDTEAFF
NA,NA,TRBJ1-1,TRBV18,TGTGCCAGCTCACCCATTGTGAACACTGAAGCTTTCTTT,CASSPIVNTEAFF
NA,TRBD2,TRBJ2-1,TRBV7-3,TGTGCCAGCAGATTAGCGGGAGGGCCATGGGAGCAGTTCTTC,CASRLAGGPWEQFF
NA,NA,TRBJ2-7,TRBV18,TGTGCCAGCTCGCCGACAGAGAACCTCTACGAGCAGTACTTC,CASSPTENLYEQYF
NA,TRBD1,TRBJ2-7,TRBV9,TGTGCCAGCAGCACCCGACAGGGGAGCTACGAGCAGTACTTC,CASSTRQGSYEQYF
NA,TRBD1,TRBJ1-2,TRBV4-2,TGTGCCAGCAGCCAAGACGCCCCAGGGGGCGGTGGCTACACCTTC,CASSQDAPGGGGYTF
NA,TRBD1,TRBJ2-1,TRBV6-5,TGTGCCAGCAGTTATGGGGACAGGGGATACAATGAGCAGTTCTTC,CASSYGDRGYNEQFF
NA,NA,TRBJ1-2,TRBV29-1,TGCAGCGTTCAGGGCCCTACCTATGGCTACACCTTC,CSVQGPTYGYTF
NA,NA,TRBJ2-7,TRBV11-2,TGTGCCAGCAGCTTTACTCGCGTAAACTACGAGCAGTACTTC,CASSFTRVNYEQYF
NA,NA,TRBJ2-5,TRBV7-9,TGTGCCAGCAGGGGGTCGGGGGGCGGGGAGACCCAGTACTTC,CASRGSGGGETQYF
NA,TRBD1,TRBJ1-5,TRBV7-8,TGTGCCAGCAGCTTACGGACAGGGGGTCAGCCCCAGCATTTT,CASSLRTGGQPQHF
NA,NA,TRBJ2-1,TRBV30,TGTGCCGGGCACCAGGGTGGCTTAGACTACAATGAGCAGTTCTTC,CAGHQGGLDYNEQFF
NA,TRBD2,TRBJ2-1,TRBV18,TGTGCCAGCTCACCCACCACTAGCGGGCAGCTGCAGTTCTTC,CASSPTTSGQLQFF
NA,NA,TRBJ1-2,TRBV28,TGTGCCAGCAAGCCCGGACAGCACTATGGCTACACCTTC,CASKPGQHYGYTF
NA,NA,TRBJ2-3,TRBV28,TGTGCCAGCAGTACCGGGAGTACAGATACGCAGTATTTT,CASSTGSTDTQYF
NA,NA,TRBJ1-1,TRBV18,TGTGCCAGCTCAGAAACAGGGAGCGAGGCTGAAGCTTTCTTT,CASSETGSEAEAFF
NA,NA,TRBJ2-3,TRBV28,TGTGCCAGCAGTTTGGACATCCGGGACACCAAATGGGGCACAGATACGCAGTATTTT,CASSLDIRDTKWGTDTQYF
few,NA,TRBJ2-7,TRBV19,TGTGCCAGTGGGCCCATGGCCGAGCAGTACTTC,CASGPMAEQYF
NA,TRBD1,TRBJ1-5,TRBV5-6,TGTGCCAGCAGTCTCACAGGGGATCTTCAGCCCCAGCATTTT,CASSLTGDLQPQHF
NA,NA,TRBJ1-5,TRBV7-9,TGTGCCAGCGGTAACCTAGGAGATCAGCCCCAGCATTTT,CASGNLGDQPQHF
NA,NA,TRBJ2-7,TRBV18,TGTGCCAGCTCGGAGACCGCTAACTCCTACGAGCAGTACTTC,CASSETANSYEQYF
few,NA,TRBJ2-2,TRBV6-5,TGTGCCAGCAGAGACCATGAGACTTTCGGGGAGCTGTTTTTT,CASRDHETFGELFF
NA,TRBD1,TRBJ2-5,TRBV9,TGTGCCAGCAGCCGAACCGGGACAGGAGGAAGGGAGACCCAGTACTTC,CASSRTGTGGRETQYF
NA,TRBD2,TRBJ2-3,TRBV9,TGTGCCAGCAGCCTGCGGGCGGGAGGGCTGGCAGATACGCAGTATTTT,CASSLRAGGLADTQYF
few,TRBD1,TRBJ2-3,TRBV5-1,TGCGCCAGCAGCCCATGGGGACAGGGGGCTGGGGATACGCAGTATTTT,CASSPWGQGAGDTQYF
NA,TRBD1,TRBJ2-2,TRBV5-4,TGTGCCAGCAGCGCTGGACAGGGGGTCGCCGGGGAGCTGTTTTTT,CASSAGQGVAGELFF
NA,TRBD2,TRBJ2-1,TRBV5-4,TGTGCCAGCAGCTTGGTAGCGGGACCTAATAATGAGCAGTTCTTC,CASSLVAGPNNEQFF
NA,NA,TRBJ2-2,TRBV6-6,TGTGCCAGCAGTCTCGGAGGGCCAAAGAACACCGGGGAGCTGTTTTTT,CASSLGGPKNTGELFF
NA,NA,TRBJ1-5,TRBV5-6,TGTGCCAGCAGTCCAGGCGTAAATCAGCCCCAGCATTTT,CASSPGVNQPQHF
NA,NA,TRBJ1-2,TRBV29-1,TGCAGCATGACCCCCGGGACACCCTATGGCTACACCTTC,CSMTPGTPYGYTF
once,NA,TRBJ1-4,TRBV10-1,TGCGCCACCAGCGGGGGGTTAAATGAAAAACTGTTTTTT,CATSGGLNEKLFF
NA,NA,TRBJ2-5,TRBV19,TGTGCCAGTAGTATGGGCGAGACCCAGTACTTC,CASSMGETQYF
medium-sized,NA,TRBJ2-7,TRBV5-6,TGTGCCAGCAGCTCCCCCCGTGGAGCCAGTCGCTACGAGCAGTACTTC,CASSSPRGASRYEQYF